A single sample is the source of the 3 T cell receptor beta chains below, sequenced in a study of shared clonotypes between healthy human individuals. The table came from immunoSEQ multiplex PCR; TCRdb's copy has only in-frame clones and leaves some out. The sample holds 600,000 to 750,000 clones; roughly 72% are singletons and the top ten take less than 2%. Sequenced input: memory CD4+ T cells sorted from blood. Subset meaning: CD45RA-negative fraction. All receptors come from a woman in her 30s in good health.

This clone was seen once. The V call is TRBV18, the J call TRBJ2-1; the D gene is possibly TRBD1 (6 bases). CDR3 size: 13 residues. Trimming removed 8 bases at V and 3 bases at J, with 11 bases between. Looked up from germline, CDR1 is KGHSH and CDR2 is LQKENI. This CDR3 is CASSRQVYNEQFF. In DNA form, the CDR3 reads TGTGCCAGCAGCAGACAGGTCTACAATGAGCAGTTCTTC.

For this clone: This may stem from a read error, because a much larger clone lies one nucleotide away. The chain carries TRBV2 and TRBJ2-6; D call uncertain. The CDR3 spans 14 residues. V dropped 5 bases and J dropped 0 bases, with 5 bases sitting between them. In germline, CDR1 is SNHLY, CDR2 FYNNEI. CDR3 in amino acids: CASSRNSGANVLTF. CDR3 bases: TGTGCCAGCAGTAGAAACTCTGGGGCCAACGTCCTGACTTTC. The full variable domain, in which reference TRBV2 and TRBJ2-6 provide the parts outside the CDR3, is EPEVTQTPSHQVTQMGQEVILRCVPISNHLYFYWYRQILGQKVEFLVSFYNNEISEKSEIFDDQFSVERPDGSNFTLKIRSTKLEDSAMYFCASSRNSGANVLTFGAGSRLTVL.

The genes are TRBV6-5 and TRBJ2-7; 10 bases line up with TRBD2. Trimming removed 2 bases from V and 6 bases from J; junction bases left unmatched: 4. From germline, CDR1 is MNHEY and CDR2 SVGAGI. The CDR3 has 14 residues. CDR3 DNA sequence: TGTGCCAGCAGTTACGAGCGGGAGGGCCGCGAGCAGTACTTC. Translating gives CASSYEREGREQYF.